A selection of T cell receptor beta chains follows, all from one sample in a study of CD8+ T cells in alopecia areata. Sequencing used immunoSEQ multiplex PCR; TCRdb keeps in-frame clones, though not all of them. The sample has over 150,000 clones; roughly 60% are singletons. Specimen: CD4+ T cells sorted from blood, collected at week 24, from a patient treated with tofacitinib. The receptors stem from a human donor with alopecia areata. CDR3s include the opening cysteine and the closing phenylalanine or tryptophan. The order of the fields is D gene, V gene, J gene, clone size, CDR3 DNA, CDR3 protein. The D gene is left open where the match is weak. Some rows mark clone size as missing; the rest say once, few, many or name a class of expanded clone.

TRBD2	TRBV15	TRBJ2-3	-	TGTGCCACCAGCAGAGATCTAGCGGGGTACATCACAGATACGCAGTATTTT	CATSRDLAGYITDTQYF
TRBD1	TRBV6-6	TRBJ2-5	-	TGTGCCAGCAGTTATCTGTCCTACGACAGGGGGGTGACCCAGTACTTC	CASSYLSYDRGVTQYF
-	TRBV29-1	TRBJ2-7	few	TGCAGCGTTGGATCCGCAGGGTTCTACGAGCAGTACTTC	CSVGSAGFYEQYF
-	TRBV14	TRBJ2-2	few	TGTGCCAGCAGCCAAGATCGGGGCTACGCGGGCACCGGGGAGCTGTTTTTT	CASSQDRGYAGTGELFF
-	TRBV7-3	TRBJ2-6	-	TGTGCCAGCAGCTTCGCTGGGGCCAACGTCCTGACTTTC	CASSFAGANVLTF
TRBD1	TRBV7-9	TRBJ1-6	few	TGTGCCAGCAGCTTCATTGGCGACAGGGGTGATTCACCCCTCCACTTT	CASSFIGDRGDSPLHF
TRBD2	TRBV29-1	TRBJ2-1	few	TGCAGCGTTGGAGCGGGAGGGATAGACAATGAGCAGTTCTTC	CSVGAGGIDNEQFF
-	TRBV19	TRBJ1-5	-	TGTGCCAGTACCCGGGTTGTGGGTCAGCCCCAGCATTTT	CASTRVVGQPQHF
-	TRBV11-2	TRBJ2-5	-	TGTGCCAGCAGCCAGGGGAGGGAGACCCAGTACTTC	CASSQGRETQYF
-	TRBV7-8	TRBJ2-3	-	TGTGCCAGCAGCTTAATAGAGGGAGGTGGCACAGATACGCAGTATTTT	CASSLIEGGGTDTQYF
TRBD2	TRBV30	TRBJ2-3	-	TGTGCCTGGGAGGGACTAGCGGGAACAGATACGCAGTATTTT	CAWEGLAGTDTQYF
TRBD2	TRBV10-3	TRBJ2-5	-	TGTGCCATCAGGCGACGGACTAGCGGCGAAGAGACCCAGTACTTC	CAIRRRTSGEETQYF
TRBD2	TRBV15	TRBJ2-3	few	TGTGCCACCAGCAGAGATTCTCTAGCGGGGGACGTGGGCACAGATACGCAGTATTTT	CATSRDSLAGDVGTDTQYF
-	TRBV5-1	TRBJ1-1	-	TGCGCCAGCAGCTTGATCGGGGCGTCGGGCACTGAAGCTTTCTTT	CASSLIGASGTEAFF
-	TRBV7-8	TRBJ2-7	-	TGTGCCAGCAGCTGGGGACCTCGGAGCTACGAGCAGTACTTC	CASSWGPRSYEQYF
TRBD1	TRBV2	TRBJ2-7	few	TGTGCCAGCAGTGGCGGTCTTCGGGACAGCGGTTACCCCTACGAGCAGTACTTC	CASSGGLRDSGYPYEQYF
-	TRBV28	TRBJ1-5	-	TGTGCCAGCCGGACCACAGGGAGCAGCAATCAGCCCCAGCATTTT	CASRTTGSSNQPQHF
TRBD2	TRBV5-6	TRBJ2-5	-	TGTGCCAGCAGCTTGGGACTAGCGGATGAAGAGACCCAGTACTTC	CASSLGLADEETQYF
TRBD1	TRBV7-2	TRBJ2-7	-	TGTGCCAGCAGCTTAGCGTCCGGGACAGGGGTCGAGCAGTACTTC	CASSLASGTGVEQYF
-	TRBV11-2	TRBJ1-2	-	TGTGCCAGCAGCTTGGAACCATCGGGGGGTTATGGCTACACCTTC	CASSLEPSGGYGYTF
-	TRBV5-1	TRBJ2-5	-	TGCGCCAGCAGCCGCGGATTAGAGACCCAGTACTTC	CASSRGLETQYF
-	TRBV7-2	TRBJ2-7	-	TGTGCCAGCAGCAGCCATTACGAGCAGTACTTC	CASSSHYEQYF
-	TRBV29-1	TRBJ2-5	few	TGCAGCGTTGTAAGGGGACAAGAGACCCAGTACTTC	CSVVRGQETQYF
-	TRBV9	TRBJ2-1	-	TGTGCCAGCAGCGTAGCATCAGTGTACAATGAGCAGTTCTTC	CASSVASVYNEQFF
-	TRBV29-1	TRBJ2-7	-	TGCAGCGTTGATCAAGGCTACGAGCAGTACTTC	CSVDQGYEQYF
-	TRBV5-1	TRBJ2-1	-	TGCGCCAGCAGCTCCTCGAGGGTGCAGTTCTTC	CASSSSRVQFF
-	TRBV7-2	TRBJ2-1	-	TGTGCCAGCAGCTTAGGTTCCTACAATGAGCAGTTCTTC	CASSLGSYNEQFF
-	TRBV6-6	TRBJ2-7	-	TGTGCCAGCACCCAAGGGACGCCTACCAACGAGCAGTACTTC	CASTQGTPTNEQYF
TRBD2	TRBV28	TRBJ2-3	few	TGTGCCAGCAGCGCGTTGGGGGGGTACACAGATACGCAGTATTTT	CASSALGGYTDTQYF